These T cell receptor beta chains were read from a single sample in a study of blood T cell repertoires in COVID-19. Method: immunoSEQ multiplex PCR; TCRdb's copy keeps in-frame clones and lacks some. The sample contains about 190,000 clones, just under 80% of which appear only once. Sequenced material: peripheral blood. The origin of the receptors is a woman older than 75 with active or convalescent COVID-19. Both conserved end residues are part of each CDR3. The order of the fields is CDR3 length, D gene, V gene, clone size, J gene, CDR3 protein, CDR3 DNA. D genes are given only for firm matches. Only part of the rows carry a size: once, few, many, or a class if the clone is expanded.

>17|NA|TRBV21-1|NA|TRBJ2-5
CASSRPFGQGVQETQYF
TGTGCCAGCAGCAGACCATTCGGACAGGGCGTGCAGGAGACCCAGTACTTC
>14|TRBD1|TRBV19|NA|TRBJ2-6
CASRGGRGANVLTF
TGTGCCAGTCGAGGGGGCCGTGGGGCCAACGTCCTGACTTTC
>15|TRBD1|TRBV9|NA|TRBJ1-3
CASSTNRGSGNTIYF
TGTGCCAGCAGCACCAACAGGGGCTCTGGAAACACCATATATTTT
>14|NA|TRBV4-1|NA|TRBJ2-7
CASSHREFGYEQYF
TGCGCCAGCAGTCACAGGGAGTTTGGCTACGAGCAGTACTTC
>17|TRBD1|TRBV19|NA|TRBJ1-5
CASSPPTGTYSNQPQHF
TGTGCCAGTAGTCCTCCGACAGGGACCTATAGCAATCAGCCCCAGCATTTT
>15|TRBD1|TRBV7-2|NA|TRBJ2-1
CASSSGTGAYNEQFF
TGTGCCAGCAGCTCCGGGACAGGGGCCTACAATGAGCAGTTCTTC
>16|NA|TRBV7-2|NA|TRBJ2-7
CASSPRGRRGGYEQYF
TGTGCCAGCAGCCCCCGGGGGAGACGTGGCGGGTACGAGCAGTACTTC
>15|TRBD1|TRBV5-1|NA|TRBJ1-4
CASSSSGGYGEKLFF
TGCGCCAGCAGCTCCTCAGGGGGCTATGGTGAAAAACTGTTTTTT
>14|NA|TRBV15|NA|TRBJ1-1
CATSRVQGDTEAFF
TGTGCCACCAGCAGAGTACAGGGTGACACTGAAGCTTTCTTT
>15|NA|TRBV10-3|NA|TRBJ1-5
CAISERGQRNQPQHF
TGTGCCATCAGTGAAAGGGGCCAGAGAAATCAGCCCCAGCATTTT
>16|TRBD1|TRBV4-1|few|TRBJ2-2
CASSQARTGGSGELFF
TGCGCCAGCAGCCAAGCCCGGACAGGGGGCTCCGGGGAGCTGTTTTTT
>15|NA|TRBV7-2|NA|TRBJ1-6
CASNLLGRGNSPLHF
TGTGCCAGCAACCTGCTAGGGAGGGGGAATTCACCCCTCCACTTT
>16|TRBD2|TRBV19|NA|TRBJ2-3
CASTQSGGLSTDTQYF
TGTGCCAGTACCCAAAGCGGGGGGTTAAGCACAGATACGCAGTATTTT
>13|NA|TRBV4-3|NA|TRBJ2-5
CASSQAVGETQYF
TGCGCCAGCAGCCAAGCGGTGGGCGAGACCCAGTACTTC
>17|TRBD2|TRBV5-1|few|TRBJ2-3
CASSFDSGGPPTDTQYF
TGCGCCAGCAGCTTCGACAGCGGGGGGCCCCCCACAGATACGCAGTATTTT
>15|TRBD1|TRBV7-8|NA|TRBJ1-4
CASSLDPGGGEKLFF
TGTGCCAGCAGCTTAGATCCAGGGGGCGGTGAAAAACTGTTTTTT
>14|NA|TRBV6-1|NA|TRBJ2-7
CASSELGQSYEQYF
TGTGCCAGCAGTGAATTAGGACAGAGCTACGAGCAGTACTTC
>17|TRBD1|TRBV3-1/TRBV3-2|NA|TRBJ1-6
CASSQDRLRGLGSPLHF
TGTGCCAGCAGCCAAGATCGGCTCAGGGGGCTTGGTTCACCCCTCCACTTT
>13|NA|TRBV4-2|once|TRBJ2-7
CASSQALFYEQYF
TGTGCCAGCAGCCAAGCCCTCTTCTACGAGCAGTACTTC
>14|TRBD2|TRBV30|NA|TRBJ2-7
CAWTRGGHLREQYF
TGTGCCTGGACACGGGGGGGGCACCTTCGGGAGCAGTACTTC
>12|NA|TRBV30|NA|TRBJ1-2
CAWRARGNGYTF
TGTGCCTGGAGAGCCAGGGGTAATGGCTACACCTTC
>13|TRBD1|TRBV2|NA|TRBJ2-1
CASHRDRYNEQFF
TGTGCCAGTCACCGGGACAGATACAATGAGCAGTTCTTC
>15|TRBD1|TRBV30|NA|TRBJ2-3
CAWEMDRGYTDTQYF
TGTGCCTGGGAAATGGACAGGGGGTACACAGATACGCAGTATTTT
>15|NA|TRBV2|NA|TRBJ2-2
CASSDESSRYGELFF
TGTGCCAGCAGTGACGAGTCTAGCCGGTACGGGGAGCTGTTTTTT
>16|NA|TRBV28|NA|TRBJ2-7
CASSYPKGLAHYEQYF
TGTGCCAGCAGTTATCCCAAGGGGCTAGCGCACTACGAGCAGTACTTC
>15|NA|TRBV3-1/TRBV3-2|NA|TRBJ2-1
CASSQDGEAYNEQFF
TGTGCCAGCAGCCAAGACGGTGAAGCCTACAATGAGCAGTTCTTC
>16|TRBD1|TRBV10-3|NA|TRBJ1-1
CAISAWAGQEYTEAFF
TGTGCCATCAGTGCATGGGCGGGACAGGAGTACACTGAAGCTTTCTTT
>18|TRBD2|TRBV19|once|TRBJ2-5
CASPNAAGRRTNQETQYF
TGTGCCAGTCCGAACGCAGCGGGGAGGAGAACAAACCAAGAGACCCAGTACTTC
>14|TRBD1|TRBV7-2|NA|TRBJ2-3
CASSSDRGGDTQYF
TGTGCCAGCAGCTCCGACAGGGGTGGAGATACGCAGTATTTT
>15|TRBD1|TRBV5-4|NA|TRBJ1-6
CASSEGQGRNSPLHF
TGTGCCAGCAGCGAAGGACAGGGGCGTAATTCACCCCTCCACTTT
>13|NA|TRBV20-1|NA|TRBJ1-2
CSASQGDDYGYTF
TGCAGTGCTAGTCAGGGTGACGACTATGGCTACACCTTC